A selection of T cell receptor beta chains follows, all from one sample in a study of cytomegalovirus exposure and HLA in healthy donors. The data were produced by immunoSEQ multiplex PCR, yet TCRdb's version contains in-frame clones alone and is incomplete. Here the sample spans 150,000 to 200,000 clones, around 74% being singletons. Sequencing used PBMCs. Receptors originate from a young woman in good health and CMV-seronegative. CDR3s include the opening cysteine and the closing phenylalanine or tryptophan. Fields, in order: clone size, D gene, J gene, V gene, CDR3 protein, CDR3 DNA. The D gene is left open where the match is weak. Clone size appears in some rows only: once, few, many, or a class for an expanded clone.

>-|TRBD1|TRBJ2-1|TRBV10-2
CASRKGQGVSYNEQFF
TGCGCCAGCAGGAAGGGACAGGGGGTGTCCTACAATGAGCAGTTCTTC
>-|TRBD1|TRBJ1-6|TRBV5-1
CASSLGGQGNSPLHF
TGCGCCAGCAGCTTGGGGGGACAGGGGAATTCACCCCTCCACTTT
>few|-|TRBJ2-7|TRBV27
CASSRGGAGYEQYF
TGTGCCAGCAGTCGCGGTGGGGCGGGGTACGAGCAGTACTTC
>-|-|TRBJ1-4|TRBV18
CASSPLAGASNEKLFF
TGTGCCAGCTCACCACTGGCAGGGGCTTCTAATGAAAAACTGTTTTTT
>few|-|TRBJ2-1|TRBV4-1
CASSLSLGDWAGEQFF
TGCGCCAGCAGCCTCTCTTTAGGGGACTGGGCTGGTGAGCAGTTCTTC
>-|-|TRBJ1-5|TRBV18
CASSPGLKNQPQHF
TGTGCCAGCTCACCCGGACTGAAAAATCAGCCCCAGCATTTT
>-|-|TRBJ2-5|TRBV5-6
CASSRHKWYQETQYF
TGTGCCAGCAGCAGACACAAGTGGTACCAAGAGACCCAGTACTTC
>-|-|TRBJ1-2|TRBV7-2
CASSLVILYGYTF
TGTGCCAGCAGCTTAGTTATTCTCTATGGCTACACCTTC
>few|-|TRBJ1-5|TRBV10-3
CAISEFPQDSNQPQHF
TGTGCCATCAGTGAGTTCCCACAGGATAGCAATCAGCCCCAGCATTTT
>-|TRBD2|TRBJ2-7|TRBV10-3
CATGGEESYEQYF
TGTGCCACGGGGGGTGAAGAATCCTACGAGCAGTACTTC
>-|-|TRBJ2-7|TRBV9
CASSVEWGGPEQYF
TGTGCCAGCAGCGTAGAGTGGGGGGGGCCCGAGCAGTACTTC
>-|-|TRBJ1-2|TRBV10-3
CAISPGRETYGYTF
TGTGCCATCAGCCCAGGACGGGAAACCTATGGCTACACCTTC
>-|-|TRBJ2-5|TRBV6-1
CASSDWSQAQYF
TGTGCCAGCAGTGATTGGTCGCAGGCCCAGTACTTC
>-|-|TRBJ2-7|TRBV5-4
CASSLTGRSSYEQYF
TGTGCCAGCAGCCTGACAGGAAGGAGCTCCTACGAGCAGTACTTC
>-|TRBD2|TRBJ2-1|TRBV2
CASRTSGGPYNEQFF
TGTGCCAGCAGGACTAGCGGGGGACCCTACAATGAGCAGTTCTTC
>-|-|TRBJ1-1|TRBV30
CAWTLGSWGLMNTEAFF
TGTGCCTGGACCCTCGGCAGTTGGGGACTAATGAACACTGAAGCTTTCTTT
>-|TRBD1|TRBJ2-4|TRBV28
CASSPPGQGVGNIQYF
TGTGCCAGCAGTCCACCGGGACAGGGGGTGGGAAACATTCAGTACTTC
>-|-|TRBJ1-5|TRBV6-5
CASRGNSNQPQHF
TGTGCCAGCAGGGGCAATAGCAATCAGCCCCAGCATTTT
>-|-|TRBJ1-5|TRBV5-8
CASSRQLGNQPQHF
TGTGCCAGCAGCCGACAGTTAGGCAATCAGCCCCAGCATTTT
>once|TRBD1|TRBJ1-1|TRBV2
CASSYDRGTGEAFF
TGTGCCAGCAGTTACGACAGGGGGACCGGTGAAGCTTTCTTT
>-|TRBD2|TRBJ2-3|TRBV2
CASSSRLAGSTDTQYF
TGTGCCAGCAGCTCTCGACTAGCGGGATCTACAGATACGCAGTATTTT
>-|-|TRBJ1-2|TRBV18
CASSQNRDGGNYGYTF
TGTGCCAGCTCACAGAACCGGGACGGGGGTAACTATGGCTACACCTTC
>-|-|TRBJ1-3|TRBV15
CATSRDLSGNTIYF
TGTGCCACCAGCAGAGACCTCTCTGGAAACACCATATATTTT
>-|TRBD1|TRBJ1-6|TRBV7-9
CASSRDSFSSPLHF
TGTGCCAGCAGCCGGGACAGTTTTAGTTCACCCCTCCACTTT
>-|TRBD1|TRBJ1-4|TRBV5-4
CASSLWAGGYEKLFF
TGTGCCAGCAGCTTGTGGGCAGGGGGATATGAAAAACTGTTTTTT
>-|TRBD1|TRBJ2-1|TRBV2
CASSDRDSGNNEQFF
TGTGCCAGCAGTGACCGGGACAGTGGGAACAATGAGCAGTTCTTC
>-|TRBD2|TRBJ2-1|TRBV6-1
CASSALLRSLAGGPSNEQFF
TGTGCCAGCAGTGCCCTCCTTCGAAGCCTAGCGGGGGGGCCTAGTAATGAGCAGTTCTTC
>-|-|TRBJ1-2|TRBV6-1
CASSFTAGPYGYTF
TGTGCCAGCAGCTTCACTGCTGGGCCTTATGGCTACACCTTC
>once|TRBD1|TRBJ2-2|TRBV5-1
CASSYGQGNTGELFF
TGCGCCAGCAGCTATGGACAGGGGAACACCGGGGAGCTGTTTTTT
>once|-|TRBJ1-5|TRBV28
CASNDFVDQPQHF
TGTGCCAGCAACGACTTCGTAGATCAGCCCCAGCATTTT
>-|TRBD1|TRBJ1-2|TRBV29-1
CSVDLAGGADYGYTF
TGCAGCGTTGATCTGGCAGGGGGCGCCGACTATGGCTACACCTTC
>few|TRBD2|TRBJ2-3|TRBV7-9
CASSSGGALTDTQYF
TGTGCCAGCAGCTCGGGGGGAGCCCTCACAGATACGCAGTATTTT
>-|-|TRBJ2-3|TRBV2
CASSPAGGTQYF
TGTGCCAGCAGCCCCGCCGGTGGTACGCAGTATTTT
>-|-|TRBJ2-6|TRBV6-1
CAIRESGANVLTF
TGTGCCATCCGGGAGTCTGGGGCCAACGTCCTGACTTTC
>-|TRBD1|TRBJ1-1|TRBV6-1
CASSRDRDRAEAFF
TGTGCCAGCAGCCGAGACAGGGATCGAGCTGAAGCTTTCTTT
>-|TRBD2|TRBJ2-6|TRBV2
CASVGGGTGANVLTF
TGTGCCAGCGTGGGGGGGGGAACCGGGGCCAACGTCCTGACTTTC
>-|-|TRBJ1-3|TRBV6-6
CASKPGSGNTIYF
TGTGCCAGCAAGCCGGGCTCTGGAAACACCATATATTTT
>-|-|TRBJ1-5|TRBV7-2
CASSLFGPYQPQHF
TGTGCCAGCAGCTTATTTGGGCCCTATCAGCCCCAGCATTTT
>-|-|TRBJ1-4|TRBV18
CASSPPSSEKLFF
TGTGCCAGCTCACCGCCGTCTAGTGAAAAACTGTTTTTT
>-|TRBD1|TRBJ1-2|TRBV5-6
CASSPRTGSPYGYTF
TGTGCCAGCAGCCCTCGGACAGGGTCCCCCTATGGCTACACCTTC
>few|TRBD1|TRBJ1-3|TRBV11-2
CASSFHGQGAGNTIYF
TGTGCCAGCAGCTTCCACGGACAGGGGGCTGGAAACACCATATATTTT
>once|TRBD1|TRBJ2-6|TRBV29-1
CSVTGERGSGANVLTF
TGCAGCGTCACAGGGGAGAGAGGCTCTGGGGCCAACGTCCTGACTTTC
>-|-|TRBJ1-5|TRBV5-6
CASSLGPDQPQHF
TGTGCCAGCAGCTTGGGGCCCGATCAGCCCCAGCATTTT
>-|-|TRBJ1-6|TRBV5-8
CASSLGQDRYNSPLHF
TGTGCCAGCAGCTTGGGACAGGACCGTTATAATTCACCCCTCCACTTT
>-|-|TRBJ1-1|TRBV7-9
CASRPRVSLRGTEAFF
TGTGCCAGCCGTCCGAGGGTAAGTTTGCGTGGAACTGAAGCTTTCTTT
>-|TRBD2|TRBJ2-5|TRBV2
CAGSEVGGGGTQYF
TGTGCCGGCAGTGAAGTCGGCGGGGGGGGGACCCAGTACTTC
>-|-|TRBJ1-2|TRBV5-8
CASSMTERPAYGYTF
TGTGCCAGCAGCATGACAGAACGCCCGGCTTATGGCTACACCTTC
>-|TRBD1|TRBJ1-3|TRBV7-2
CASSSRQGGSGNTIYF
TGTGCCAGCAGCTCACGACAGGGCGGGTCTGGAAACACCATATATTTT
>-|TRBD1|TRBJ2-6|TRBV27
CASSLSRGYFSSGANVLTF
TGTGCCAGCAGTTTAAGCAGGGGGTATTTTAGCTCTGGGGCCAACGTCCTGACTTTC
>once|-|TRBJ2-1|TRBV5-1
CASSLISETYNEQFF
TGCGCCAGCAGCTTGATTAGCGAGACCTACAATGAGCAGTTCTTC
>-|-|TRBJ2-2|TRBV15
CATQGGRISAGELFF
TGTGCCACCCAGGGGGGAAGGATTTCGGCCGGGGAGCTGTTTTTT